This T cell receptor (beta chain) comes out of a study of control samples from healthy donors and cancer patients. V shed 4 bases and J shed 3 bases, with 15 bases lying between them. Germline CDR1 LNHDA, CDR2 SQIVND (reference sequence). CDR3 length: 15 amino acids. Profiled with immunoSEQ multiplex PCR; TCRdb holds only in-frame clones, not every one. The sample carries around 100,000 clones, about 90% recorded once. V is TRBV19 and J is TRBJ1-1; D unresolved. The TCR comes from a man aged 30 to 39 in good health. Sequences were obtained from blood. The DNA of the CDR3 is TGTGCCAGTAGTACAGCTCCAGTATGGGACACTGAAGCTTTCTTT. This sequence encodes CASSTAPVWDTEAFF.